What follows is one T cell receptor beta chain and its context. These data come from a study of technical replicates of blood from a handful of donors. The V gene end was trimmed by 5 bases and the J gene end by 2 bases; junction bases not matched to a gene: 10. From germline, CDR1 is SGHVS and CDR2 FQNEAQ. The CDR3 spans 16 residues. Assay used: immunoSEQ multiplex PCR; TCRdb lists only in-frame clones, some missing. The sample has about 100,000 clones; about 94% are singletons. This clonotype originated in a human donor in good health. Sequencing was done on a sample of T cells isolated from PBMCs. V and J are TRBV7-8 and TRBJ2-3; TRBD1 aligns across 7 bases. In nucleotides, the CDR3 is TGTGCCAGCAGCCCTGAGGGACAGTCGGTCACAGATACGCAGTATTTT. Translation: CASSPEGQSVTDTQYF.